This T cell receptor (beta chain) comes out of a study of cytomegalovirus exposure and HLA in healthy donors. Study information: The study placed approximately 81% of its 398 genotyped donors in the Caucasian-associated ancestry cluster. Study-level results: Per a later analysis, HLA-associated TCR beta chains showed more clonal expansion than other, equally common TCR beta chains. A few CMV-associated chains proved CMV antigen-specific in vitro.

The PCR made use of 60 Vbeta and 13 Jbeta primers. The assay was immunoSEQ multiplex PCR, and TCRdb's table has in-frame clones only and misses some. The data show tens of thousands of clones, and the top ten clones hold 3.5% to 4%. On this clone itself: Its target is unknown.

Germline trimming cut 6 bases from V and 4 bases from J; bases unmatched to any gene: 11. The germline CDR1 and CDR2 sequences are LNHNV and YYDKDF (reference sequence). This CDR3 spans 15 amino acids. The chain recombines TRBV15 with TRBJ2-7, with TRBD2 matching over 8 bases. The TCR comes from a man aged 18 to 35 in good health and CMV-seropositive. The sequencing input was PBMCs. This chain's CDR3 is CATSARAGGLYEQYF. In nucleotides, the CDR3 is TGTGCCACCAGTGCAAGGGCGGGAGGACTTTACGAGCAGTACTTC.